The 28 T cell receptor beta chains in this list originate from one sample, sequenced in a study of regulatory T cells in long-lasting Graves disease. Documented time point: persistent/refractory GD, antithyroid drugs over 5 years with positive TRAb. The TCR library was made from RNA that had been extracted from PBMCs in TRIzol. Investigators prepared the TCR beta libraries by applying iRepertoire HTBI primers and Arm-PCR of CDR3 regions. Using its own MiXCR run on the multiplex PCR reads, TCRdb lists one record per CDR3 protein. The sample consists of a few hundred thousand distinct CDR3 sequences, roughly 23% of them appearing once. This material consisted of peripheral blood mononuclear cells (PBMCs), taken when the disease was refractory, from a patient treated with antithyroid drugs. All receptors come from a female donor with Graves disease.

This clonotype was seen at least ten times. The chain joins TRBV7-2 to TRBJ1-2; D uncertain. The length of the CDR3 is 15 residues. The germline CDR1 and CDR2 sequences are SGHTA and FQGNSA. V was cut by 1 base and J by 3 bases, with 12 bases left in between. The CDR3 protein is CASSLGVLNYYGYTF. The CDR3 region has the DNA TGTGCCAGCAGCTTAGGGGTGCTAAACTACTATGGCTACACCTTC. Using reference TRBV7-2 and TRBJ1-2 for the parts outside the CDR3, the full variable domain is GAGVSQSPSNKVTEKGKDVELRCDPISGHTALYWYRQSLGQGLEFLIYFQGNSAPDKSGLPSDRFSAERTGGSVSTLTIQRTQQEDSAVYLCASSLGVLNYYGYTFGSGTRLTVV.

This clonotype was counted ten times or more. This chain joins TRBV6-1 and TRBJ2-7; TRBD2 is a possible D gene (6 bases). The CDR3 is 15 residues long. V was trimmed by 5 bases and J by 5 bases, leaving 19 bases between them. Germline CDR1 and CDR2: MNHNS and SASEGT. The CDR3 nucleotides are TGTGCCAGCAGTAATCCGGGACTGACCCCTCACGAGCAGTACTTC. This sequence encodes CASSNPGLTPHEQYF.

This clonotype turned up a few times. This chain joins TRBV7-9 and TRBJ2-5; no firm D call. Germline CDR1 SEHNR, CDR2 FQNEAQ (reference sequence). V lost 10 bases, J lost 3 bases, and 15 bases lay in between. The length of the CDR3 is 13 residues. CDR3 coding DNA: TGTGCCACCCTGACGGGTTTCGAAGAGACCCAGTACTTC. Amino acids: CATLTGFEETQYF. Together with reference TRBV7-9 and TRBJ2-5, the CDR3 gives the full variable domain: DTGVSQNPRHKITKRGQNVTFRCDPISEHNRLYWYRQTLGQGPEFLTYFQNEAQLEKSRLLSDRFSAERPKGSFSTLEIQRTEQGDSAMYLCATLTGFEETQYFGPGTRLLVL.

This clonotype was recorded many times. The chain combines TRBV2 with TRBJ2-7; no clear D gene. Germline-derived CDR1 and CDR2 are SNHLY and FYNNEI. V shed 5 bases and J shed 0 bases, with 11 bases lying between them. This CDR3 region has 14 residues. The CDR3 sequence: CASSPRHSSYEQYF. The CDR3 DNA sequence: TGTGCCAGCAGTCCCAGACATAGCTCCTACGAGCAGTACTTC.

V is TRBV6-1 and J is TRBJ1-1; D unclear. The ends were cut back, 8 bases at V and 5 bases at J, with 15 bases in the middle. This CDR3 region has 13 residues. Germline assignment: CDR1 MNHNS and CDR2 SASEGT. The CDR3 sequence: CASESGGWTEAFF. The CDR3 DNA reads as TGTGCCAGCGAATCGGGCGGGTGGACTGAAGCTTTCTTT.

This clonotype was counted ten times or more. The gene calls are TRBV20-1 and TRBJ2-7, with D possibly TRBD2 on 6 matching bases. Germline-derived CDR1 and CDR2 are DFQATT and SNEGSKA (reference sequence). The CDR3 runs 17 residues. V lost 1 base and J 2 bases, leaving 21 bases between the germline ends. CDR3: CSARAIASVGPPYEQYF. The CDR3 nucleotides read TGCAGTGCTAGAGCTATTGCTAGCGTAGGACCACCCTACGAGCAGTACTTC.

The chain links TRBV4-3 to TRBJ1-2, with D unclear. The CDR3 length is 14 residues. Germline assignment: CDR1 LGHNA and CDR2 YSLEER. V was trimmed by 1 base and J by 6 bases, leaving 12 bases between them. The CDR3 here is CASSQGPSSNGYTF. The DNA for the CDR3 is TGCGCCAGCAGCCAAGGTCCCTCTTCTAATGGCTACACCTTC.

This clonotype was detected many times. The chain has TRBV11-2 and TRBJ2-7; perhaps TRBD2 as D (6 bases). Germline CDR1 is SGHAT and CDR2 is FQNNGV. V lost 4 bases and J lost 4, with 11 bases in between. CDR3 length: 13 amino acids. The CDR3 sequence: CASSSGGGYEQYF. CDR3 DNA sequence: TGTGCCAGCAGCTCCGGTGGGGGGTACGAGCAGTACTTC.

This clonotype appeared many times. The chain joins TRBV30 to TRBJ2-5; D ambiguous. The CDR3 covers 10 residues. The germline V gene encodes CDR1 GTSNPN and CDR2 SVGIG (reference sequence). V was cut by 1 base and J by 5 bases, with 2 bases left in between. This CDR3 is CAWSGETQYF. The CDR3 DNA sequence: TGTGCCTGGAGTGGGGAGACCCAGTACTTC.

This chain uses TRBV20-1 with TRBJ1-6, with D tentatively TRBD1 (5 bases). The CDR3 is 15 amino acids. Trimming cost V 0 bases and J 4 bases, with 10 bases left between them. Germline-derived CDR1 and CDR2 are DFQATT and SNEGSKA (reference sequence). The CDR3 is CSAREGQTYNSPLHF. Written as DNA, the CDR3 is TGCAGTGCTAGAGAGGGGCAGACTTATAATTCACCCCTCCACTTT.

The chain uses TRBV7-2 and TRBJ2-3, with D unclear. The germline V and J ends were trimmed by 2 bases and 8 bases, with 17 bases remaining between them. From germline, CDR1 is SGHTA and CDR2 FQGNSA. The CDR3 spans 15 residues. As DNA, the CDR3 is TGTGCCAGCAGCTTAAGTCTTGGCTCGACTGGTACGCAGTATTTT. Translation gives CASSLSLGSTGTQYF.

As regards this clonotype: Because it lacks the conserved phenylalanine or tryptophan at the end, this CDR3 is likely a read error. The rearrangement joins TRBV28 to TRBJ1-1, with D uncertain. Germline V gives CDR1 MDHEN, CDR2 SYDVKM. The CDR3 runs to 14 residues. The CDR3 protein is CASIFLRGNAEAFL. The CDR3 DNA is TGTGCCAGCATTTTTTTGAGAGGGAACGCTGAAGCTTTCCTT.

The sample holds many counts of this clonotype. The V call is TRBV20-1, the J call TRBJ1-1, with 8 nucleotides matching TRBD1. Germline CDR1 DFQATT, CDR2 SNEGSKA (reference sequence). The J segment lost 4 bases and the V segment lost 3 bases, leaving 10 bases of the junction unmatched. The CDR3 has 15 residues. The chain's CDR3 is CSARQAGTGFTEAFF. The CDR3 DNA reads as TGCAGTGCTAGGCAAGCCGGGACAGGATTCACTGAAGCTTTCTTT.

The genes are TRBV6-5 and TRBJ1-2; D is unclear. The CDR3 contains 13 residues. Germline V gene data show CDR1 as MNHEY and CDR2 as SVGAGI. Trimming took off 2 bases at V and 8 bases at J, with 12 bases between the two ends. The CDR3 DNA sequence: TGTGCCAGCAGTTACGCGACAACCATGGGCTACACCTTC. Translation gives CASSYATTMGYTF.

This clonotype showed up just once. This rearrangement joins TRBV7-9 to TRBJ2-7; D tentatively reads TRBD1 or TRBD2 (6 bases each). With 5 bases removed from V and 7 bases from J, the gap between germline ends came to 21 bases. CDR3 length: 15 residues. The germline V gene encodes CDR1 SEHNR and CDR2 FQNEAQ (reference sequence). CDR3 residues: CASSPGTRRVLEQYF. The CDR3, as DNA: TGTGCCAGCAGCCCCGGGACAAGGAGGGTTCTGGAGCAGTACTTC.

The rearrangement uses TRBV5-4 and TRBJ2-5, with D unclear. This CDR3 has 15 residues. CDR1 SGHNT and CDR2 YYREEE come from the germline V gene (reference sequence). V was pared by 0 bases and J by 1 base, with 10 bases between. CDR3 region: CASSLDPEAQETQYF. Here the CDR3 DNA reads TGTGCCAGCAGCTTGGACCCAGAAGCCCAAGAGACCCAGTACTTC.

In this sample, this clonotype turned up many times. The gene calls are TRBV28 and TRBJ2-7; 14 bases agree with TRBD2. This CDR3 spans 15 amino acids. The trim removed 6 bases at V and 4 bases at J, leaving 5 bases unmatched. Germline CDR1 MDHEN, CDR2 SYDVKM. CDR3 DNA sequence: TGTGCCAGCAGACTGACTAGCGGGGGGGTTTACGAGCAGTACTTC. It specifies CASRLTSGGVYEQYF. Based on the CDR3 plus reference TRBV28 and TRBJ2-7, the full variable domain is DVKVTQSSRYLVKRTGEKVFLECVQDMDHENMFWYRQDPGLGLRLIYFSYDVKMKEKGDIPEGYSVSREKKERFSLILESASTNQTSMYLCASRLTSGGVYEQYFGPGTRLTVT.

This clonotype was recorded at least ten times. The J gene is TRBJ1-5, the V gene TRBV27; the D gene is possibly TRBD1 (5 bases). CDR3 length: 14 amino acids. The germline V gene has CDR1 MNHEY and CDR2 SMNVEV (reference sequence). V shed 6 bases and J shed 2 bases, with 11 bases lying between them. The CDR3 loop is CASRGPGGNQPQHF. In nucleotides, the CDR3 is TGTGCCAGCAGAGGACCGGGGGGCAATCAGCCCCAGCATTTT.

Only a few counts were recorded for this clonotype. The gene calls are TRBV7-3 and TRBJ1-2; D is perhaps TRBD1 (6 bases). Germline CDR1 is SGHTA and CDR2 is FQGTGA. V was pared by 5 bases and J by 7 bases, with 23 bases between. The CDR3 length is 16 residues. CDR3 coding DNA: TGTGCCAGCAGCCAAAACGGGGGGGCGCGGTCAACTGGCTACACCTTC. Protein: CASSQNGGARSTGYTF.

The chain combines TRBV6-5 with TRBJ1-4; the match to TRBD1 covers 10 bases. The ends lost 3 bases at V and 7 bases at J; junction bases unmatched: 5. The CDR3 is made up of 15 amino acids. Germline CDR1 reads MNHEY; CDR2 reads SVGAGI. The CDR3 reads CASSYRTGGGEKLFF. The DNA for the CDR3 is TGTGCCAGCAGTTATAGGACAGGGGGAGGTGAAAAACTGTTTTTT.

V is TRBV30 and J is TRBJ2-2; 9 positions agree with TRBD1. The J segment lost 5 bases and the V segment lost 8 bases, leaving 6 bases of the junction unmatched. The CDR3 covers 13 residues. Germline V lookup: CDR1 GTSNPN, CDR2 SVGIG (reference sequence). Written as DNA, the CDR3 is TGTGCCCGGGGACAGGGAAGAACCGGGGAGCTGTTTTTT. It specifies CARGQGRTGELFF.

At least ten counts were recorded for this clonotype. V usage is TRBV7-8 and J usage is TRBJ1-5; 7 bases align to TRBD1. With 3 bases clipped from V and 4 bases from J, the junction kept 12 bases outside the gene matches. The CDR3 runs to 17 residues. Germline V lookup: CDR1 SGHVS, CDR2 FQNEAQ. The CDR3, as DNA: TGTGCCAGCAGCTTCGTTTCGGAACAGGGGAGAAATCAGCCCCAGCATTTT. As protein: CASSFVSEQGRNQPQHF.

This chain connects TRBV11-2 to TRBJ1-1, with D possibly matching TRBD1 (6 bases). CDR1 and CDR2 from the germline V gene are SGHAT and FQNNGV. Trimming removed 5 bases from V and 9 bases from J, with 16 bases in between. This CDR3 has 13 amino acids. The CDR3 spells CASSTGPGVKAFF. CDR3 DNA: TGTGCCAGCAGCACGGGACCAGGGGTTAAAGCTTTCTTT.

The rearrangement joins TRBV11-2 to TRBJ2-6; no firm D call. V dropped 5 bases and J dropped 4 bases, with 15 bases sitting between them. CDR3 length: 16 amino acids. The germline gives CDR1 SGHAT, CDR2 FQNNGV. This chain's CDR3 is CASSQGTFLGANVLTF. CDR3 DNA sequence: TGTGCCAGCAGCCAAGGAACCTTCTTGGGGGCCAACGTCCTGACTTTC. The variable domain in full, with the rest retrieved from reference TRBV11-2 and TRBJ2-6, is EAGVAQSPRYKIIEKRQSVAFWCNPISGHATLYWYQQILGQGPKLLIQFQNNGVVDDSQLPKDRFSAERLKGVDSTLKIQPAKLEDSAVYLCASSQGTFLGANVLTFGAGSRLTVL.

This clonotype was seen repeatedly, ten times or more. This chain connects TRBV7-3 to TRBJ2-5; 7 bases are shared with TRBD2. Germline lookup yields CDR1 SGHTA and CDR2 FQGTGA. The CDR3 totals 16 residues. V gave up 1 base and J gave up 3 bases; unmatched junction bases: 8. The CDR3 sequence is CASSLNGLGGEETQYF. The CDR3, as DNA: TGTGCCAGCAGCTTAAATGGGCTGGGAGGGGAAGAGACCCAGTACTTC.

This clonotype has at least ten counts. The rearrangement uses TRBV28 and TRBJ1-1, with TRBD1 as a possible D gene (6 bases). This CDR3 comprises 13 residues. V was cut by 8 bases and J by 10 bases, with 20 bases left in between. Germline CDR1 MDHEN, CDR2 SYDVKM. The CDR3 is CASYQNVGGRAFF. The CDR3 DNA follows: TGTGCCAGCTATCAAAACGTAGGGGGTCGAGCTTTCTTT.

The chain uses TRBV6-2 or TRBV6-3 and TRBJ2-2; D may be TRBD1 or TRBD2 (5 bases each). The V end lost 6 bases, the J end lost 4 bases, and 15 bases lay between the germline ends. The CDR3 extends over 15 amino acids. The germline V gene has CDR1 MNHEY and CDR2 SVGEGT. CDR3 in DNA: TGTGCCAGCAGACTCTGGGACGGAGGCACCGGGGAGCTGTTTTTT. Translated: CASRLWDGGTGELFF.

Many counts were recorded for this clonotype. One junction end disagrees with the germline gene, perhaps due to a read error. This chain connects TRBV7-7 to TRBJ2-2; 9 bases align to TRBD2. Germline CDR1 SSHAT, CDR2 FNYEAQ (reference sequence). The CDR3 extends over 17 amino acids. CDR3 bases: TGTGCTAGCAGCCCCCCCGTGAGCGGGAGGAAGGTCGGGGAGCTGTTTTTT. It encodes CASSPPVSGRKVGELFF.